Listed here is a single TCR beta chain. Per the original data handling: By means of reference gene primer amplification, nucleated cell counts were estimated. TCRdb's table, derived via immunoSEQ multiplex PCR, lists solely in-frame clones and lacks some. That table furnishes V, J and clone size, whereas the DNA furnished D and trimming. The sample consists of over 130,000 clones, over 60% of them appearing once. The CDR3 totals 18 residues. Trimming took 5 bases from V and 0 from J; bases not matched to a gene: 13. Germline-derived CDR1 and CDR2 are MDHEN and SYDVKM. These data come from a study of blood T cell repertoires in COVID-19. Overall study: From the United States, Italy and Spain came samples of acute and convalescent COVID-19.

The origin of this receptor is an elderly woman with active or convalescent COVID-19. The sequencing input was peripheral blood. The V and J genes are TRBV28 and TRBJ1-1, with TRBD1 identical over 9 bases. The CDR3: CASSHGKGQGLLNTEAFF. The DNA of the CDR3 is TGTGCCAGCAGTCATGGTAAGGGACAGGGACTCTTGAACACTGAAGCTTTCTTT.